The next 21 T cell receptor beta chains were all read from a single sample in a study of CD8 T cells in Susac syndrome. Reverse transcription of 0.5 to 1 ug RNA was performed with random hexamers. TCRdb re-called the immunoSEQ multiplex PCR reads through MiXCR, storing one row per CDR3 protein. Of 150,000 to 200,000 distinct CDR3 sequences in the sample, roughly 95% were seen once. The sequenced sample consisted of CD4+ T cells from PBMCs. These receptors originate from a human donor in good health.

The rearrangement uses TRBV5-4 and TRBJ2-5, with a tentative D call TRBD2 (6 bases). Trimming shortened V by 3 bases and J by 6 bases, and 15 bases separated the two germline ends. This CDR3 has 14 amino acids. Germline CDR1 is SGHNT and CDR2 is YYREEE (reference sequence). CDR3 DNA: TGTGCCAGCAGCTCAGAAAGCGGGCGAAAGACCCAGTACTTC. Its translation is CASSSESGRKTQYF.

The chain employs TRBV24-1 and TRBJ2-1; 11 nucleotides agree with TRBD2. The trim removed 3 bases at V and 7 bases at J, leaving 7 bases unmatched. In germline, CDR1 is KGHDR, CDR2 SFDVKD. This CDR3 has 16 amino acids. CDR3 amino acids: CATSDPIAGGPNEQFF. The CDR3 DNA reads TGTGCCACCAGTGATCCTATAGCGGGGGGGCCTAATGAGCAGTTCTTC.

The V call is TRBV29-1, the J call TRBJ2-1; 9 bases match TRBD1. V was pared by 4 bases and J by 5 bases, with 6 bases of the junction left unmatched. This CDR3 is built from 14 residues. The germline gives CDR1 SQVTM, CDR2 ANQGSEA. The CDR3 DNA reads TGCAGCGTTGCTTTCAACAGGGGGCACAATGAGCAGTTCTTC. It translates to CSVAFNRGHNEQFF.

The chain has TRBV2 and TRBJ2-1; tentatively, D is TRBD1 or TRBD2 (5 bases each). Between the trimmed V and J ends, which lost 6 bases and 16 bases, there was a span of 16 bases. Germline CDR1 is SNHLY and CDR2 is FYNNEI. This CDR3 region has 11 residues. The chain's CDR3 is CASSASREFFF. CDR3 nucleotide sequence: TGTGCCAGCAGCGCGTCCAGGGAGTTTTTCTTC.

The V gene is TRBV20-1, the J gene TRBJ1-1; maybe TRBD1 (6 bases). Trimming shortened V by 7 bases and J by 4 bases, and 13 bases separated the two germline ends. Germline assignment: CDR1 DFQATT and CDR2 SNEGSKA (reference sequence). The CDR3 covers 12 residues. The CDR3 DNA is TGCAGTGTCAAGTCGGGGGCCACTGAAGCTTTCTTT. Its translation: CSVKSGATEAFF.

The J gene is TRBJ1-6, the V gene TRBV28; no clear D gene. V gave up 6 bases and J gave up 8 bases, with 8 bases separating them. The CDR3 consists of 12 residues. Germline CDR1 is MDHEN and CDR2 is SYDVKM. CDR3 nucleotide sequence: TGTGCCAGCAGCCAATCGTATTCACCCCTCCACTTT. Translating gives CASSQSYSPLHF.

The chain recombines TRBV14 with TRBJ2-3, with TRBD1 matching over 7 bases. This CDR3 is built from 15 residues. With 4 bases clipped from V and 2 bases from J, the junction kept 6 bases outside the gene matches. From germline, CDR1 is SGHDN and CDR2 FVKESK. In nucleotides, the CDR3 is TGTGCCAGCAGCCTTTGGACAGGCCCCACAGATACGCAGTATTTT. It specifies CASSLWTGPTDTQYF.

The chain recombines TRBV2 with TRBJ1-1, with D maybe TRBD1 (5 bases). The CDR3 spans 13 residues. The germline V gene has CDR1 SNHLY and CDR2 FYNNEI. V dropped 8 bases and J dropped 0 bases, with 10 bases sitting between them. The CDR3 protein is CASESTVNTEAFF. In nucleotides, the CDR3 is TGTGCCAGCGAGTCGACAGTGAACACTGAAGCTTTCTTT.

J is TRBJ1-2 and V is TRBV3-1; D is possibly TRBD1 (5 bases). With 1 base removed from V and 0 bases from J, the gap between germline ends came to 9 bases. The CDR3 consists of 15 residues. The V gene's germline CDR1 is LGHDT and CDR2 YNNKEL (reference sequence). The CDR3 region is CASSQAGGPNYGYTF. CDR3 nucleotides: TGTGCCAGCAGCCAAGCGGGGGGTCCTAACTATGGCTACACCTTC. Full variable domain (rest looked up from reference TRBV3-1 and TRBJ1-2): DTAVSQTPKYLVTQMGNDKSIKCEQNLGHDTMYWYKQDSKKFLKIMFSYNNKELIINETVPNRFSPKSPDKAHLNLHINSLELGDSAVYFCASSQAGGPNYGYTFGSGTRLTVV.

The rearrangement uses TRBV29-1 and TRBJ1-1, with 8 bases lining up with TRBD1. V lost 2 bases to trimming and J lost 0 bases; unmatched junction nucleotides: 2. The CDR3 runs 14 residues. Per germline, CDR1 SQVTM and CDR2 ANQGSEA. DNA of the CDR3: TGCAGCGTTGAAAGGACAGGGATGAACACTGAAGCTTTCTTT. It encodes CSVERTGMNTEAFF.

V and J are TRBV3-1 and TRBJ2-3, with D uncertain. With 2 bases removed from V and 5 bases from J, the gap between germline ends came to 8 bases. The germline gives CDR1 LGHDT, CDR2 YNNKEL (reference sequence). The CDR3 length is 13 residues. CDR3 sequence: CASSQRARDTQYF. CDR3 coding DNA: TGTGCCAGCAGCCAACGGGCACGAGATACGCAGTATTTT.

V gene TRBV7-2 combines with J gene TRBJ2-7; TRBD1 matches at 9 bases. Germline V gene lookup returns CDR1 SGHTA and CDR2 FQGNSA. The CDR3 extends over 15 amino acids. J gave up 6 bases and V 2 bases, and 8 bases lay outside the gene matches. CDR3 bases: TGTGCCAGCAGCTTATTGACAGGGGGTGGGGGCGAGCAGTACTTC. The encoded protein is CASSLLTGGGGEQYF.

The chain employs TRBV20-1 and TRBJ1-4, with D tentatively TRBD1 (5 bases). Trimming stripped 1 base from V and 7 bases from J, with 16 bases between. Germline V gene lookup returns CDR1 DFQATT and CDR2 SNEGSKA (reference sequence). There are 15 residues in the CDR3. This CDR3 is CSARAQGRESEKLFF. In DNA form, the CDR3 reads TGCAGTGCTAGAGCTCAGGGCAGGGAGAGTGAAAAACTGTTTTTT.

This chain connects TRBV3-1 to TRBJ2-2; TRBD2 aligns across 7 bases. V lost 8 bases to trimming and J lost 9 bases; unmatched junction nucleotides: 9. The CDR3 has 13 amino acids. The V gene's germline CDR1 is LGHDT and CDR2 YNNKEL (reference sequence). The CDR3 loop reads CASGLEGFRELFF. CDR3 sequence (DNA): TGTGCCAGCGGACTAGAAGGGTTCCGGGAGCTGTTTTTT.

This chain connects TRBV5-1 to TRBJ2-2; tentative D call: TRBD1 (6 bases). Germline CDR1 reads SGHRS; CDR2 reads YFSETQ. Trimming pared 2 bases from V and 2 bases from J, leaving 10 bases between. The CDR3 loop spans 15 amino acids. CDR3 protein: CASSFGDTNTGELFF. CDR3 nucleotide sequence: TGCGCCAGCAGCTTCGGGGACACAAACACCGGGGAGCTGTTTTTT.

This sequence joins TRBV20-1 and TRBJ1-4, with 8 bases identical to TRBD1. The V gene end was trimmed by 4 bases and the J gene end by 5 bases; junction bases not matched to a gene: 3. CDR3 length: 13 residues. Germline V lookup: CDR1 DFQATT, CDR2 SNEGSKA (reference sequence). The DNA of the CDR3 is TGCAGTGCTACCACAGGGGGGAATGAAAAACTGTTTTTT. It yields the protein CSATTGGNEKLFF.

CDR3 nucleotides: TGCAGTGCGGGACAGGTCTCCGAGACCCAGTACTTC. Translation: CSAGQVSETQYF. V usage is TRBV20-1 and J usage is TRBJ2-5; 8 bases are shared with TRBD1. The CDR3 totals 12 residues. V shed 6 bases and J 5 bases; nucleotides not matched to a gene: 5. Germline CDR1 reads DFQATT; CDR2 reads SNEGSKA (reference sequence).

The rearrangement uses TRBV18 and TRBJ1-1; 10 bases line up with TRBD1. The CDR3 extends over 15 amino acids. Germline CDR1 is KGHSH and CDR2 is LQKENI. J gave up 6 bases and V 6 bases, and 10 bases lay outside the gene matches. CDR3 region: CASSGGQGFWAEAFF. The CDR3 DNA is TGTGCCAGCTCGGGGGGACAGGGGTTTTGGGCTGAAGCTTTCTTT.

This rearrangement joins TRBV6-5 to TRBJ2-3; a possible D gene is TRBD2 (6 bases). This CDR3 is built from 14 residues. Germline values: CDR1 MNHEY, CDR2 SVGAGI. Trimming cost V 6 bases and J 3 bases, with 13 bases left between them. CDR3 sequence (DNA): TGTGCCAGCAGATACGGGGGTTCGACAGATACGCAGTATTTT. Translation gives CASRYGGSTDTQYF.

The chain links TRBV19 to TRBJ1-5; weak D call: TRBD1 (5 bases). V lost 10 bases to trimming and J lost 6 bases, with 16 bases between them. Germline values: CDR1 LNHDA, CDR2 SQIVND (reference sequence). There are 13 residues in the CDR3. The CDR3 region is CATLSEGSQPQHF. In nucleotides, the CDR3 is TGTGCCACCCTTTCAGAGGGGAGTCAGCCCCAGCATTTT.

The V gene is TRBV12-3 or TRBV12-4, the J gene TRBJ1-6, with TRBD1 matching over 10 bases. This CDR3 has 15 amino acids. V was clipped by 3 bases and J by 6 bases; unmatched bases: 2. In DNA, the CDR3 is TGTGCCAGCAGTTTCCGGGACAGGGGTAATTCACCCCTCCACTTT. Protein product: CASSFRDRGNSPLHF.